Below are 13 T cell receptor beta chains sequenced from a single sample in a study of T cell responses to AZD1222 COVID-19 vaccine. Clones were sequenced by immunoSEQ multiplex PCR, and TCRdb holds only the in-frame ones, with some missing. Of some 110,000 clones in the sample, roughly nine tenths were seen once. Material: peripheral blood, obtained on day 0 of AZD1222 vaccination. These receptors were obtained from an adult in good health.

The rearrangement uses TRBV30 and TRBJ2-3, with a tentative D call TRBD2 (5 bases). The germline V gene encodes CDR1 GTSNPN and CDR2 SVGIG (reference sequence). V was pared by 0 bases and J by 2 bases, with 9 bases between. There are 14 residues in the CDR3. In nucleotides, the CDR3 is TGTGCCTGGAGTGTGCTAGCTACCACAGATACGCAGTATTTT. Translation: CAWSVLATTDTQYF.

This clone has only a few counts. In nucleotides, the CDR3 is TGTGCCAGCAGTGAGAGGGGACAGGGCTCTCGCGAGCAGTACTTC. Translating it yields CASSERGQGSREQYF. The rearrangement links TRBV6-1 to TRBJ2-7; 9 nucleotides match TRBD1. The V gene end was trimmed by 3 bases and the J gene end by 6 bases; junction bases not matched to a gene: 9. Germline V lookup: CDR1 MNHNS, CDR2 SASEGT. The CDR3 runs to 15 residues.

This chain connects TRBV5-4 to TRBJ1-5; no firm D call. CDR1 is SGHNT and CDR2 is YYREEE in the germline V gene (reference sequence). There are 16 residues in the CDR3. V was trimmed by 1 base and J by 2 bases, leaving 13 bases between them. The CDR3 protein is CASSLRTDGGNQPQHF. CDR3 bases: TGTGCCAGCAGCTTGAGAACCGATGGGGGCAATCAGCCCCAGCATTTT.

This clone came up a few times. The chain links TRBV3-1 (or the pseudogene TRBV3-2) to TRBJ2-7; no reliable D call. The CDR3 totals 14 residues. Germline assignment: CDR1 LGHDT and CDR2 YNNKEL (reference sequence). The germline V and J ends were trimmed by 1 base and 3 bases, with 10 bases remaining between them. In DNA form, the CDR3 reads TGTGCCAGCAGCCAAGGGAGTTGGGTCTACGAGCAGTACTTC. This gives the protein CASSQGSWVYEQYF.

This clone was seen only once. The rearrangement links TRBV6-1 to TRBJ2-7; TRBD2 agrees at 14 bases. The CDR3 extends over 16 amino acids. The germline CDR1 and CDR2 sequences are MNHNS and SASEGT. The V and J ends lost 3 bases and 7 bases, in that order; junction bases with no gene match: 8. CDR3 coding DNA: TGTGCCAGCAGTGAGTGGACTAGCGGGGGGCCTTGGGAGCAGTACTTC. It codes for CASSEWTSGGPWEQYF.

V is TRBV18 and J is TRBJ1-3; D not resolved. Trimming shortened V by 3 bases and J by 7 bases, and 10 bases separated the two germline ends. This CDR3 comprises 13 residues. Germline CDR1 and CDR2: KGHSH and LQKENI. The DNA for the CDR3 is TGTGCCAGCTCACCTTTGCGGGAGAACACCATATATTTT. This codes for CASSPLRENTIYF.

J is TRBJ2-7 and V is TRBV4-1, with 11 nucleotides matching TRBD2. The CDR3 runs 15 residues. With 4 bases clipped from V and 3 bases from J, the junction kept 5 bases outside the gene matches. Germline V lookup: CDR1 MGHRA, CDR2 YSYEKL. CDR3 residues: CASSLTSGRVYEQYF. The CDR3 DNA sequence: TGCGCCAGCAGCCTTACTAGCGGGAGAGTCTACGAGCAGTACTTC.

CDR3 amino acids: CASSLAGNSGNTIYF. CDR3 nucleotides: TGCGCCAGCAGCTTGGCGGGCAACTCTGGAAACACCATATATTTT. The V and J genes are TRBV5-1 and TRBJ1-3, with D uncertain. The germline CDR1 and CDR2 sequences are SGHRS and YFSETQ. This CDR3 contains 15 residues. The V end was cut by 0 bases, the J end by 0 bases, with 7 bases between.

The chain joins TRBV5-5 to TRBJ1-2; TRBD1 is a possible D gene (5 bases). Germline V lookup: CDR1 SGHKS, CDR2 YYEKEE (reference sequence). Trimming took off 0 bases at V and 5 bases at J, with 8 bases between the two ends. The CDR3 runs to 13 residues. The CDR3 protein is CASSLDQGYGYTF. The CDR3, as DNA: TGTGCCAGCAGCTTGGATCAGGGTTATGGCTACACCTTC.

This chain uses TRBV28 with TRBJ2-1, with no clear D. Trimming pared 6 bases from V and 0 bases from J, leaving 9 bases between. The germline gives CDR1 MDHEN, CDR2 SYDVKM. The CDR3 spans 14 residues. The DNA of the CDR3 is TGTGCCAGCAGAGGTTCCCTCTCCTACAATGAGCAGTTCTTC. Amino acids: CASRGSLSYNEQFF.

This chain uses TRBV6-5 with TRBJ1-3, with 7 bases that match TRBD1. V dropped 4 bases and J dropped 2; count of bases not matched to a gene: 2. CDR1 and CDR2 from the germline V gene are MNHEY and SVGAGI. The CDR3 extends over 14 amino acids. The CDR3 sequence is CASSLQGPGNTIYF. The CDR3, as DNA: TGTGCCAGCAGTTTACAGGGGCCTGGAAACACCATATATTTT.

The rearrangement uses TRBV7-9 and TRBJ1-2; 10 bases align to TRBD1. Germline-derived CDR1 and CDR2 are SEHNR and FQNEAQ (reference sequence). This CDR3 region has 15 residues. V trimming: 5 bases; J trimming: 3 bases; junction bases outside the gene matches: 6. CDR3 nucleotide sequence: TGTGCCAGCAGCAGTCGACAGGGGGCATACTATGGCTACACCTTC. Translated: CASSSRQGAYYGYTF.

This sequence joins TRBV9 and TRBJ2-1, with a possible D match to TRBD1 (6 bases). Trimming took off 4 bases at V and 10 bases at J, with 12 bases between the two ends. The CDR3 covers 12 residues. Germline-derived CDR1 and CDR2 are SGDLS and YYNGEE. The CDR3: CASSLTRGEQFF. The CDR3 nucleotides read TGTGCCAGCAGCCTCACCAGGGGAGAGCAGTTCTTC.